The following is a T cell receptor beta chain sequence with its context. There are a few counts of this clonotype. No cognate antigen has been identified for it. Base qualities are not provided; no much larger clone lies one nucleotide away. Compared with germline, V lacks 6 bases and J lacks 7 bases; bases without a gene match: 17. Reading the germline V gene (reference sequence) gives CDR1 DFQATT and CDR2 SNEGSKA. The CDR3 has 17 amino acids, counting the end cysteine and phenylalanine. Only CDR3 DNA is held: 51 bases, read in frame from base 1. This sample was taken from a study of T-cell reconstitution after alpha-beta-depleted transplantation in children (TCRdb year 2016). At the level of the whole study: Using TCR repertoire profiling, the study followed T-cell immune reconstitution in a quantitative way in children after TCRalphabeta/CD19-depleted allogeneic hematopoietic cell transplantation.

Study-level results and caveats: Over the following months the frequencies of hyperexpanded clones went down, and after one year T-cell counts and TCRbeta diversity were mostly credited to newly produced T cells. About two months after transplant, the apparently early recovery of alphabetaT-cell counts reportedly depended on just several hundred clones that had expanded rapidly and came from non-depleted graft cells. In some patients, the high TCRbeta diversity seen at day 60 was put down to recipient T cells and intrathymic progenitors that had survived conditioning.

The sample's treatment or condition label, decoded: allogeneic hematopoietic cell transplantation with graft depleted of TCRalphabeta T cells and CD19 B cells. The children who served as transplant recipients had been given grafts of TCRalphabeta/CD19-depleted allogeneic hematopoietic cells. Library construction relied on PCR. The sequencer listed for this sample is Illumina HiSeq 2500. Molecular barcoding was employed in the preparation of TCR libraries, with unique molecular identifiers being used to normalize TCRbeta repertoire quantification. TCRdb reran the public reads through fastp at Q25 and MiXCR, keeping productive beta chains. Each record represents a unique CDR3 protein, reported with the most common genes and DNA among its rows. The sample table holds fewer than 700,000 distinct CDR3 sequences, of which under 15% were seen once. Clones ranked in the top ten supply 2.2% of the sample.

This sequence was found in a male patient aged 5 to 17 who had a stem cell transplant for acute myeloid leukemia, so the T cells may come from the graft donor. Sequenced material: PBMCs, mostly from graft donor cells, taken 360 days after TCRalphabeta/CD19-depleted stem cell transplant. The V and J segments used are TRBV20-1 and TRBJ1-6; 8 nucleotides in the junction match TRBD1. This receptor has the CDR3 CSATIFRGHKGNSPLHF. The sequence in DNA is TGCAGTGCCACAATCTTCAGGGGGCATAAAGGGAATTCACCCCTCCACTTT.